The 23 T cell receptor beta chains presented below share a single source sample, sequenced in a study of T cell responses to AZD1222 COVID-19 vaccine. Clones were read by immunoSEQ multiplex PCR, and TCRdb kept only the in-frame ones, dropping some. This sample has about 210,000 clones, with about 94% found just once. The sequences come from peripheral blood, collected 28 days after the second dose of the MenACWY control vaccine. The receptors were gathered from an adult who received the MenACWY meningococcal vaccine as a control.

CDR3 protein: CAWSVKGHGQPQHF. CDR3 coding DNA: TGTGCCTGGAGTGTAAAAGGGCACGGTCAGCCCCAGCATTTT. The V gene is TRBV30, the J gene TRBJ1-5; D is unresolved. The CDR3 length is 14 residues. V shed 0 bases and J shed 6 bases, with 12 bases lying between them. The germline V gene encodes CDR1 GTSNPN and CDR2 SVGIG (reference sequence).

This chain links TRBV9 with TRBJ2-1; 10 bases are shared with TRBD2. Trimming took 4 bases from V and 7 from J; bases not matched to a gene: 8. The CDR3 is made up of 15 amino acids. Germline V gene data show CDR1 as SGDLS and CDR2 as YYNGEE. CDR3 DNA sequence: TGTGCCAGCAGCCCAGGACTAGCGGTAGGTAATGAGCAGTTCTTC. Translation: CASSPGLAVGNEQFF.

V is TRBV4-3 and J is TRBJ1-5; no clear D gene. The ends were cut back, 1 base at V and 3 bases at J, with 4 bases in the middle. CDR1 and CDR2 from the germline V gene are LGHNA and YSLEER. This CDR3 contains 13 residues. The DNA of the CDR3 is TGCGCCAGCAGCCAAGGGAACAATCAGCCCCAGCATTTT. This encodes CASSQGNNQPQHF.

The CDR3 loop is CASSTRGATEAFF. As DNA, the CDR3 is TGTGCCAGCAGTACTCGGGGGGCCACTGAAGCTTTCTTT. The chain has TRBV27 and TRBJ1-1; tentatively, D is TRBD1 (6 bases). CDR3 length: 13 residues. Trimming shortened V by 5 bases and J by 4 bases, and 11 bases separated the two germline ends. Germline CDR1 and CDR2: MNHEY and SMNVEV (reference sequence).

V and J are TRBV19 and TRBJ1-1, with TRBD1 matching over 8 bases. Germline loops: CDR1 LNHDA, CDR2 SQIVND (reference sequence). This CDR3 has 15 residues. Trimming took 7 bases from V and 3 from J; bases not matched to a gene: 10. The CDR3 here is CASTVTIQGDTEAFF. CDR3 bases: TGTGCCAGTACCGTTACAATACAGGGGGACACTGAAGCTTTCTTT.

The genes are TRBV2 and TRBJ2-1, with D perhaps TRBD1 (5 bases). Germline lookup yields CDR1 SNHLY and CDR2 FYNNEI. The CDR3 consists of 13 residues. V dropped 4 bases and J dropped 10 bases, with 14 bases sitting between them. CDR3 protein: CASSAYRGSEQFF. CDR3 coding DNA: TGTGCCAGCAGTGCATATAGGGGCAGCGAGCAGTTCTTC. The full variable domain, with the rest looked up from reference TRBV2 and TRBJ2-1, is EPEVTQTPSHQVTQMGQEVILRCVPISNHLYFYWYRQILGQKVEFLVSFYNNEISEKSEIFDDQFSVERPDGSNFTLKIRSTKLEDSAMYFCASSAYRGSEQFFGPGTRLTVL.

This chain connects TRBV28 to TRBJ2-7; D unclear. The CDR3 is made up of 12 amino acids. Trimming cost V 7 bases and J 2 bases, with 9 bases left between them. Germline V gene sequence: CDR1 MDHEN, CDR2 SYDVKM. CDR3: CASNVQPYEQYF. DNA for the CDR3: TGTGCCAGCAACGTACAGCCCTACGAGCAGTACTTC.

Points on this clone: The same CDR3 also results from other DNA sequences found in this sample. V usage is TRBV5-1 and J usage is TRBJ2-3, with D possibly TRBD1 on 5 matching bases. The V end lost 0 bases, the J end lost 3 bases, and 8 bases lay between the germline ends. In germline, CDR1 is SGHRS, CDR2 YFSETQ. The CDR3 runs 14 residues. The CDR3 protein is CASSLASGTDTQYF. The CDR3 bases are TGCGCCAGCAGCTTGGCCTCAGGGACAGATACGCAGTATTTT. The full variable domain, rest sourced from reference TRBV5-1 and TRBJ2-3, is KAGVTQTPRYLIKTRGQQVTLSCSPISGHRSVSWYQQTPGQGLQFLFEYFSETQRNKGNFPGRFSGRQFSNSRSEMNVSTLELGDSALYLCASSLASGTDTQYFGPGTRLTVL.

This clone came up once. The V gene is TRBV29-1, the J gene TRBJ2-7; 7 bases map to TRBD2. The V gene's germline CDR1 is SQVTM and CDR2 ANQGSEA. The ends lost 4 bases at V and 0 bases at J; junction bases unmatched: 12. There are 16 residues in the CDR3. The CDR3 reads CSVGGIQGGPSYEQYF. In DNA form, the CDR3 reads TGCAGCGTTGGGGGGATTCAGGGAGGGCCCTCCTACGAGCAGTACTTC.

The table lists this clone with a count of one. The V and J genes are TRBV7-8 and TRBJ1-6; possibly TRBD1 for D (5 bases). Trimming pared 5 bases from V and 7 bases from J, leaving 15 bases between. Germline CDR1 reads SGHVS; CDR2 reads FQNEAQ. The CDR3 loop spans 15 amino acids. The CDR3: CASSGQTDLNSPLHF. CDR3 coding DNA: TGTGCCAGCAGCGGTCAGACAGACTTAAATTCACCCCTCCACTTT.

In this sample, this clone turned up a few times. The chain uses TRBV7-2 and TRBJ1-3; D is unclear. Germline CDR1 is SGHTA and CDR2 is FQGNSA. The CDR3 length is 13 residues. The V end lost 5 bases, the J end lost 2 bases, and 7 bases lay between the germline ends. The chain's CDR3 is CASSPLAGNTIYF. CDR3 bases: TGTGCCAGCAGCCCCTTAGCTGGAAACACCATATATTTT.

The J gene is TRBJ2-3, the V gene TRBV2; D remains ambiguous. Germline lookup yields CDR1 SNHLY and CDR2 FYNNEI. V gave up 3 bases and J gave up 3 bases, with 13 bases separating them. This CDR3 is built from 15 residues. The DNA of the CDR3 is TGTGCCAGCAGTGAGAACCGACCCGGAACAGATACGCAGTATTTT. This gives the protein CASSENRPGTDTQYF.

This clone was observed a few times. CDR3 nucleotides: TGTGCCAGCAGCGGAGGGGGTAGTCGCTACGAGCAGTACTTC. Translating gives CASSGGGSRYEQYF. This rearrangement joins TRBV28 to TRBJ2-7, with D perhaps matching TRBD1 or TRBD2 (6 bases each). Germline-derived CDR1 and CDR2 are MDHEN and SYDVKM. The CDR3 totals 14 residues. V dropped 6 bases and J dropped 3 bases, with 15 bases sitting between them.

V usage is TRBV25-1 and J usage is TRBJ1-1; 8 bases fit TRBD1. Germline CDR1 MGHDK, CDR2 SYGVNS. The V and J ends lost 6 bases and 11 bases, in that order; junction bases with no gene match: 5. CDR3 size: 11 residues. CDR3 in DNA: TGTGCCAGCAGAACAGGGGGAGAGGCTTTCTTT. Translated: CASRTGGEAFF.

The rearrangement joins TRBV5-4 to TRBJ2-3; TRBD1 matches 7 bases. Germline assignment: CDR1 SGHNT and CDR2 YYREEE (reference sequence). The V segment lost 4 bases and the J segment 2 bases; nucleotides outside the gene matches: 7. The CDR3 runs 15 residues. The CDR3 sequence: CASSPVGGLTDTQYF. CDR3 nucleotides: TGTGCCAGCAGCCCGGTAGGGGGCCTCACAGATACGCAGTATTTT.

V is TRBV18 and J is TRBJ1-1; the match to TRBD1 covers 7 bases. V lost 3 bases, J lost 1 base, and 5 bases stayed unmatched. This CDR3 comprises 15 residues. Germline V gives CDR1 KGHSH, CDR2 LQKENI. The CDR3 here is CASSPKQGQNTEAFF. CDR3 in DNA: TGTGCCAGCTCACCGAAACAGGGGCAGAACACTGAAGCTTTCTTT.

V gene TRBV4-2 combines with J gene TRBJ2-7; D unresolved. This CDR3 has 15 residues. In germline, CDR1 is LGHNA, CDR2 YNFKEQ. V lost 0 bases and J lost 0, with 9 bases in between. CDR3 coding DNA: TGTGCCAGCAGCCAAGATACCCCACCCTCCTACGAGCAGTACTTC. Translating gives CASSQDTPPSYEQYF.

The sample holds one count of this clone. The gene calls are TRBV12-3 or TRBV12-4 and TRBJ1-6, with a weak D call TRBD1 (5 bases). V was clipped by 6 bases and J by 7 bases, with 7 bases between them. The CDR3 extends over 12 amino acids. CDR3 sequence reads: CASRGGNSPLHF. For the CDR3, the DNA is TGTGCCAGCAGGGGGGGAAATTCACCCCTCCACTTT.

The rearrangement uses TRBV27 and TRBJ1-5, with unresolved D. The CDR3 contains 13 residues. The germline gives CDR1 MNHEY, CDR2 SMNVEV (reference sequence). Trimming stripped 3 bases from V and 3 bases from J, with 6 bases between. In DNA, the CDR3 is TGTGCCAGCAGTTTTGGCAACAATCAGCCCCAGCATTTT. As protein: CASSFGNNQPQHF.

The chain employs TRBV18 and TRBJ2-7, with a tentative D call TRBD2 (6 bases). CDR3 length: 15 amino acids. Deletions cut 2 bases from V and 5 bases from J, with 16 bases between. Germline CDR1 KGHSH, CDR2 LQKENI. Here the CDR3 DNA reads TGTGCCAGCTCACCAATCCGGGGGTTTGTGGACGAGCAGTACTTC. Protein: CASSPIRGFVDEQYF.

This clone was recorded only once. V gene TRBV6-1 combines with J gene TRBJ1-2; 10 nucleotides align to TRBD1. The CDR3 spans 15 residues. Unmatched junction bases numbered 3, after V lost 2 bases and J lost 3 bases. Looked up from germline, CDR1 is MNHNS and CDR2 is SASEGT. This CDR3 is CASSETTGGDYGYTF. CDR3 DNA: TGTGCCAGCAGTGAAACGACAGGGGGCGACTATGGCTACACCTTC.

V usage is TRBV19 and J usage is TRBJ2-7; TRBD1 matches 9 bases. CDR3 length: 13 amino acids. Germline CDR1 LNHDA, CDR2 SQIVND (reference sequence). J lost 5 bases, V lost 11 bases, and 10 bases had no gene match. CDR3 residues: CASEGTGNDEQYF. The CDR3 DNA is TGTGCCTCAGAGGGGACAGGGAACGACGAGCAGTACTTC.

The gene calls are TRBV5-1 and TRBJ2-7; TRBD2 is a possible D gene (5 bases). The CDR3 length is 17 residues. V dropped 1 base and J dropped 4 bases, with 21 bases sitting between them. Germline CDR1 is SGHRS and CDR2 is YFSETQ. The CDR3 nucleotides read TGCGCCAGCAGCTTGCCGGACGAGGGTGAAGGTTTATACGAGCAGTACTTC. Encoded protein: CASSLPDEGEGLYEQYF.